Listed here are 7 T cell receptor beta chains from one sample, sequenced in a study of blood T cell repertoires in COVID-19. Some clones are missing from TCRdb's copy, which holds only in-frame ones; the method was immunoSEQ multiplex PCR. Of about 240,000 clones in the sample, 86% were seen once. The material sequenced was peripheral blood. Receptors were obtained from a man in his sixties with acute or convalescent COVID-19.

This clone was seen only once. The rearrangement joins TRBV11-2 to TRBJ2-7; D possibly corresponds to TRBD1 (6 bases). Germline V gives CDR1 SGHAT, CDR2 FQNNGV. The CDR3 has 13 residues. Trimming stripped 2 bases from V and 6 bases from J, with 11 bases between. The CDR3 DNA reads as TGTGCCAGCAGCTTAAACAGGGCTGGCGAGCAGTACTTC. This codes for CASSLNRAGEQYF.

The rearrangement joins TRBV4-2 to TRBJ2-2, with a weak D call TRBD2 (6 bases). The CDR3 runs 16 residues. V shed 4 bases and J shed 1 base, with 13 bases lying between them. Germline V gives CDR1 LGHNA, CDR2 YNFKEQ. The CDR3 loop is CASSLVTGENTGELFF. The DNA for the CDR3 is TGTGCCAGCAGCCTTGTTACGGGAGAGAACACCGGGGAGCTGTTTTTT.

The chain is built from TRBV28 and TRBJ1-1; the match to TRBD1 covers 7 bases. Per the germline V gene, CDR1 is MDHEN and CDR2 is SYDVKM. After removal of 5 bases from V and 3 bases from J, the junction contained 9 bases not matched to a gene. This CDR3 is 15 amino acids long. The CDR3 DNA reads TGTGCCAGCAGTCACAGGGGTGGGGTATACACTGAAGCTTTCTTT. This codes for CASSHRGGVYTEAFF. Drawing the rest from reference TRBV28 and TRBJ1-1, the complete variable domain is DVKVTQSSRYLVKRTGEKVFLECVQDMDHENMFWYRQDPGLGLRLIYFSYDVKMKEKGDIPEGYSVSREKKERFSLILESASTNQTSMYLCASSHRGGVYTEAFFGQGTRLTVV.

The chain employs TRBV27 and TRBJ1-2, with unresolved D. The CDR3 totals 13 residues. Trimming pared 4 bases from V and 1 base from J, leaving 7 bases between. The germline V gene has CDR1 MNHEY and CDR2 SMNVEV (reference sequence). CDR3 amino acids: CASSSQVNYGYTF. The CDR3 DNA sequence: TGTGCCAGCAGTTCTCAGGTTAACTATGGCTACACCTTC.

This rearrangement joins TRBV5-1 to TRBJ1-1; 7 positions match TRBD1. V trimming: 4 bases; J trimming: 10 bases; junction bases outside the gene matches: 13. The germline CDR1 and CDR2 sequences are SGHRS and YFSETQ. The CDR3 has 14 residues. Written as DNA, the CDR3 is TGCGCCAGCAGCCCCGCCCAGGGGGGAATGGGAGCTTTCTTT. Its translation: CASSPAQGGMGAFF.

This chain joins TRBV11-2 and TRBJ2-2, with D maybe TRBD2 (6 bases). The CDR3 is 17 residues long. The germline V and J ends were trimmed by 5 bases and 4 bases, with 20 bases remaining between them. CDR1 is SGHAT and CDR2 is FQNNGV in the germline V gene. The CDR3 sequence is CASSQGTAGSATGELFF. DNA of the CDR3: TGTGCCAGCAGCCAAGGTACAGCGGGTAGCGCCACCGGGGAGCTGTTTTTT.

This sequence joins TRBV6-2 or TRBV6-3 and TRBJ1-1, with D unresolved. Trimming shortened V by 4 bases and J by 0 bases, and 6 bases separated the two germline ends. This CDR3 comprises 13 residues. Germline CDR1 and CDR2: MNHEY and SVGEGT. The CDR3 sequence is CASSLSLNTEAFF. The CDR3 region has the DNA TGTGCCAGCAGTTTAAGCCTGAACACTGAAGCTTTCTTT.